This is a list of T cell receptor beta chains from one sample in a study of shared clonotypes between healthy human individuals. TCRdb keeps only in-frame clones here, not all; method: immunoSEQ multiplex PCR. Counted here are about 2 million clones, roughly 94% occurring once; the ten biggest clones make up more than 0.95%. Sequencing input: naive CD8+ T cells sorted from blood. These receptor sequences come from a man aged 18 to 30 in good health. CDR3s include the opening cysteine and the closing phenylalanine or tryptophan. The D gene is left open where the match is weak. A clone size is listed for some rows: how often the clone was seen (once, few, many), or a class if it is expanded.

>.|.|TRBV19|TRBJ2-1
TGTGCCAGTAGTGGGGGGTTCCATGAGCAGTTCTTC
CASSGGFHEQFF
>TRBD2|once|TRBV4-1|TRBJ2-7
TGCGCCAGCAGCCTGTCGGGGGGACTCTCTAGCTCCTACGAGCAGTACTTC
CASSLSGGLSSSYEQYF
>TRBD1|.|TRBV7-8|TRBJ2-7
TGTGCCAGCAGCCTGGGACAGGGTAAAATGTGGGAGCAGTACTTC
CASSLGQGKMWEQYF
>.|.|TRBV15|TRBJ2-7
TGTGCCACTTCGGGTGGCGGTGGCTCCTACGAGCAGTACTTC
CATSGGGGSYEQYF
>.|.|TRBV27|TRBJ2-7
TGTGCCAGCCGGGAAAGCCGGGGCGGTTCTTACGAGCAGTACTTC
CASRESRGGSYEQYF
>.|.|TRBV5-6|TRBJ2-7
TGTGCCAGCAGCTTGGAGATGAGGACCCATGGCGAGCAGTACTTC
CASSLEMRTHGEQYF
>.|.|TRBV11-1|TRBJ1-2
TGTGCCAGCAGCCTAGAAGAGGCCCCGGACGGATACCACTATGGCTACACCTTC
CASSLEEAPDGYHYGYTF
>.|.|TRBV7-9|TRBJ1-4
TGTGCCATTTTTCAGCAGGGTGAAAAACTGTTTTTT
CAIFQQGEKLFF
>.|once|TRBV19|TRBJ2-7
TGTGCCAGTAGTATTAGTGGCACGGGGACCTACGAGCAGTACTTC
CASSISGTGTYEQYF
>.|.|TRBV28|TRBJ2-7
TGTGCCAGCAGTTCGGTCGTTAACCTAGCGAGAACCTACGAGCAGTACTTC
CASSSVVNLARTYEQYF
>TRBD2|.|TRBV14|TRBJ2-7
TGTGCCAGCAGCCAAGATAGCGGGAGTCCCTACGAGCAGTACTTC
CASSQDSGSPYEQYF
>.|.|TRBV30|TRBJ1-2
TGTGCCTGGGAGGTCCTCTCTACAGCCGCCTATGGCTACACCTTC
CAWEVLSTAAYGYTF
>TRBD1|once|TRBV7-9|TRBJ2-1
TGTGCCAGCAGCTTATATCAGGGGGCGCGCGATGAGCAGTTCTTC
CASSLYQGARDEQFF
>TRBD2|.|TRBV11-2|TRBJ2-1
TGTGCCAGCAGCTTAAAGGGGACGGGACTAGCGTACAATGAGCAGTTCTTC
CASSLKGTGLAYNEQFF
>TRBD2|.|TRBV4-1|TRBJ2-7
TGCGCCAGCAGCCAAGGTCCGGGACTAGCGGGAACCTCCTACGAGCAGTACTTC
CASSQGPGLAGTSYEQYF
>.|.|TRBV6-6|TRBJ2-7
TGTGCCAGCAGTGACTCCGGCCCTTTGCACGAGCAGTACTTC
CASSDSGPLHEQYF
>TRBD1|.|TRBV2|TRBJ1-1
TGTGCCAGCAGGGACGGACAGGGGATCACTGAAGCTTTCTTT
CASRDGQGITEAFF
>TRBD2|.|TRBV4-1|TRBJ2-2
TGCGCCAGCAGCCATGCCGGGACTAGTTCCGGGGAGCTGTTTTTT
CASSHAGTSSGELFF
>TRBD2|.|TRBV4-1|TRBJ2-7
TGCGCCAGCAGCCAAGATAGCGGGGGGGCCTTCAACGAGCAGTACTTC
CASSQDSGGAFNEQYF
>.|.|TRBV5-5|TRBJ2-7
TGTGCCAGCAGCTGGCTGGTATCGGGGAACGAGCAGTACTTC
CASSWLVSGNEQYF
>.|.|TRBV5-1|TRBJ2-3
TGCGCCAGCAGCCTTCAAGCCGATAGGATCTCAGATACGCAGTATTTT
CASSLQADRISDTQYF
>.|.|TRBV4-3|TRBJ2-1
TGCGCCAGCAGCCAAGATCTCTCCAATGAGCAGTTCTTC
CASSQDLSNEQFF
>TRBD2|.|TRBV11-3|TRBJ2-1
TGTGCCAGCAGCTCTAGCGGGGACTACAATGAGCAGTTCTTC
CASSSSGDYNEQFF
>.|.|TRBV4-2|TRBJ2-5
TGTGCCAGCAGCCAAGAGTTCAGGTACCAAGAGACCCAGTACTTC
CASSQEFRYQETQYF
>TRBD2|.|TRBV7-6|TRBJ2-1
TGTGCCAGCAGCTTAGGCGCTAGCGGGAACTATGAGCAGTTCTTC
CASSLGASGNYEQFF
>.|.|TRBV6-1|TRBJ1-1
TGTGCCAGCACCGTCGGGGGCGCGGGGTACACTGAAGCTTTCTTT
CASTVGGAGYTEAFF
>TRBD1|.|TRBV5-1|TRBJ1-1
TGCGCCAGCAGCTTGGGGACAGGGGTTGAAGCTTTCTTT
CASSLGTGVEAFF
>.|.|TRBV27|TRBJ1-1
TGTGCCAGCAGGAACTGGAACACTGAAGCTTTCTTT
CASRNWNTEAFF
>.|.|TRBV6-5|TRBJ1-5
TGTGCCAGCAGTTACTCGATTCAGGGGCCCCAGCATTTT
CASSYSIQGPQHF
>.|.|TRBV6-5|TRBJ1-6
TGTGCCAGCAGACAGACGTATAATTCACCCCTCCACTTT
CASRQTYNSPLHF
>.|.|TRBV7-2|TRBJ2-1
TGTGCCAGCAGCTTAGACGGCCGGAGCTCCTACAATGAGCAGTTCTTC
CASSLDGRSSYNEQFF
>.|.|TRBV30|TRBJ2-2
TGTGCCTGGAGTGTAGGCGCCGGGGAGCTGTTTTTT
CAWSVGAGELFF
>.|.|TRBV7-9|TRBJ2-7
TGTGCCAGCAGCTTAGCCAGCAAGTACGAGCAGTACTTC
CASSLASKYEQYF
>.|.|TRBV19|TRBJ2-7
TGTGCCAGTACCCCCGGCGGTTCCTACGAGCAGTACTTC
CASTPGGSYEQYF
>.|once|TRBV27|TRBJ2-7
TGTGCCAGCAGTTCCAGGGGCCCCGTACCCTACGAGCAGTACTTC
CASSSRGPVPYEQYF
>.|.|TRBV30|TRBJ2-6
TGTGCCTGGGACAGGAACCCTGGGGCCAACGTCCTGACTTTC
CAWDRNPGANVLTF
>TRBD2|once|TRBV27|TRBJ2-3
TGTGCCAGCAGTTCCCTCGGGACTAGCGGGGGAACAGATACGCAGTATTTT
CASSSLGTSGGTDTQYF
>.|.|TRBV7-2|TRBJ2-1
TGTGCCAGCAGCTTAGGTGGAAATTCCTACAATGAGCAGTTCTTC
CASSLGGNSYNEQFF
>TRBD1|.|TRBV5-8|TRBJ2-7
TGTGCCAGCAGCTTGGGACAGGGGGCCTACGAGCAGTACTTC
CASSLGQGAYEQYF
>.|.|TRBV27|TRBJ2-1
TGTGCCAGCAGCCGGAGAATAGGGACAACCAATGAGCAGTTCTTC
CASSRRIGTTNEQFF
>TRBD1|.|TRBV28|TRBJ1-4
TGTGCCAGCAGTTTCGGGGACAGGGGTGAAAAACTGTTTTTT
CASSFGDRGEKLFF
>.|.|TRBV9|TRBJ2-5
TGTGCCAGCAGCGTAGAGGGCCCAGAGACCCAGTACTTC
CASSVEGPETQYF
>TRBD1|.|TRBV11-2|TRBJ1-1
TGTGCCAGCAGCTTAGATCTTAAGCCAGGGGGGAACACTGAAGCTTTCTTT
CASSLDLKPGGNTEAFF
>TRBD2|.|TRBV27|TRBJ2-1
TGTGCCAGCACCCAAGGTACTAGCGGGAGTAATGAGCAGTTCTTC
CASTQGTSGSNEQFF